The clone carrying this TCR beta chain appeared a single time. The data were obtained in a study of OX40 agonist ivuxolimab in advanced cancers. Germline values: CDR1 SGDLS, CDR2 YYNGEE. This CDR3 is built from 13 residues. V was cut by 3 bases and J by 8 bases, with 11 bases left in between. Clones were read by immunoSEQ multiplex PCR, and TCRdb kept only the in-frame ones, dropping some. The table lists tens of thousands of clones, about 79% of them singletons. This receptor was obtained from an adult with an advanced solid tumor such as melanoma, head and neck, liver or kidney cancer. The specimen was CD4+ or CD8+ T cells sorted from blood, collected in a trial of the OX40 agonist ivuxolimab. The J gene is TRBJ1-4, the V gene TRBV9; D gene ambiguous. CDR3 nucleotide sequence: TGTGCCAGCAGCGGGTCGTTCGGGGAAAAACTGTTTTTT. The encoded protein is CASSGSFGEKLFF.